This T cell receptor beta chain stems from a study of shared clonotypes between healthy human individuals. General observations from the study: A small donor pool kept down the genetic and exposure-history diversity that was represented. Generally, estimated richness proved larger in naive subsets than it did in memory subsets. When naive CD4 clonotypes were compared across a handful of donors, about 5% were shared. Exclusively blood specimens were collected; tissue repertoires likely differ.

Terminally differentiated effector memory CD45RA+ cells were excluded by CCR7 positive selection of CD45RO-negative cells. The germline V gene encodes CDR1 SGHNT and CDR2 YENEEA. This CDR3 is built from 17 residues. The junction had 8 bases not matched to a gene; V was cut back by 4 bases and J by 3 bases. Comments on this clone: Its antigen is not known.

The table came from immunoSEQ multiplex PCR; TCRdb's copy has only in-frame clones and leaves some out. The sample has around 1.9 million clones, 80% to 95% seen once. This sequence was found in a man in his late teens or twenties in good health. Some clones in this sample may be carry-over from other donors' samples. The specimen sequenced was naive CD8+ T cells from PBMCs. The rearrangement joins TRBV11-3 to TRBJ2-2, with 10 nucleotides matching TRBD2. DNA for the CDR3: TGTGCCAGCAGCTCTCTAGCGGGAGTGTTCGACACCGGGGAGCTGTTTTTT. It specifies CASSSLAGVFDTGELFF.